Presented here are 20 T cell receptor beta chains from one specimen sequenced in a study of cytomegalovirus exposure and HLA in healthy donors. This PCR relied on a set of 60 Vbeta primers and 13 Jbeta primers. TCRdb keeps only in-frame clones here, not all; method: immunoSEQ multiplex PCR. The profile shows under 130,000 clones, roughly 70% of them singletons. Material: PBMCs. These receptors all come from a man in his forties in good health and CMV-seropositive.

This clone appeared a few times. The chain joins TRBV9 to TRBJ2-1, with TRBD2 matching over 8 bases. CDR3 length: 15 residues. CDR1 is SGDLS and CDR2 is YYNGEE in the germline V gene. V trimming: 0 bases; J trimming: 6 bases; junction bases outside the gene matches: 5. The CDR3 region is CASSVGGGRSNEQFF. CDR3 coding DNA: TGTGCCAGCAGCGTAGGGGGCGGGAGGAGCAATGAGCAGTTCTTC.

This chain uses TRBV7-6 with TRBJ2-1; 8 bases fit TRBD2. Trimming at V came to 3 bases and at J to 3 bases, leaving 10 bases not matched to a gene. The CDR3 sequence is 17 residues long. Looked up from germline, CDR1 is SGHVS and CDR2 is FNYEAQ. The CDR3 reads CASSLVASGSNYNEQFF. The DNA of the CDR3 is TGTGCCAGCAGCTTGGTGGCCAGCGGGAGCAACTACAATGAGCAGTTCTTC.

The CDR3 nucleotides read TGTGCCATCAGCCGGGACAGGGGGAACACTGAAGCTTTCTTT. Protein product: CAISRDRGNTEAFF. The rearrangement joins TRBV10-3 to TRBJ1-1, with 10 bases that match TRBD1. CDR3 size: 14 residues. V dropped 6 bases and J dropped 1; count of bases not matched to a gene: 2. CDR1 and CDR2 (germline): ENHRY, SYGVKD.

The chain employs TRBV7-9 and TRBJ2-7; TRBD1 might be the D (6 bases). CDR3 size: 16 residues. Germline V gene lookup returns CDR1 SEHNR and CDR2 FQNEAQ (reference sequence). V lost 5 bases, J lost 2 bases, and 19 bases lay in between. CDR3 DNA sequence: TGTGCCAGCAGCCTAACTTCGACAGGTTTCGCCTACGAGCAGTACTTC. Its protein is CASSLTSTGFAYEQYF. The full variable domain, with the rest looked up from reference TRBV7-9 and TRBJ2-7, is DTGVSQNPRHKITKRGQNVTFRCDPISEHNRLYWYRQTLGQGPEFLTYFQNEAQLEKSRLLSDRFSAERPKGSFSTLEIQRTEQGDSAMYLCASSLTSTGFAYEQYFGPGTRLTVT.

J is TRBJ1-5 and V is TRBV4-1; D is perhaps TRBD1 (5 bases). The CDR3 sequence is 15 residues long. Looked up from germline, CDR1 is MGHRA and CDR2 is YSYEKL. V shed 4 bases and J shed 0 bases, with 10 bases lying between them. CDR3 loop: CASSLTGFSNQPQHF. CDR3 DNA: TGCGCCAGCAGCCTTACAGGCTTTAGCAATCAGCCCCAGCATTTT.

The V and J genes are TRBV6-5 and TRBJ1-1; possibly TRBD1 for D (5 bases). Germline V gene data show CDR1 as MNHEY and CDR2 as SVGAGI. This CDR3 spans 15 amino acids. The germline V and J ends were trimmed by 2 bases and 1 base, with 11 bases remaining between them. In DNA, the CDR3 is TGTGCCAGCAGTTACCGTGGGAGGGGGAACACTGAAGCTTTCTTT. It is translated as CASSYRGRGNTEAFF.

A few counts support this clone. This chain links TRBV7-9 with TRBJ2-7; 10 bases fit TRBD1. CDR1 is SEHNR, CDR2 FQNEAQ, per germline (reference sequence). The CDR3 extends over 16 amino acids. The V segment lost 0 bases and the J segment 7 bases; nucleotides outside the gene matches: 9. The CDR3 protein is CASSLAPGTGVREQYF. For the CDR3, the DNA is TGTGCCAGCAGCTTAGCACCCGGGACAGGGGTTCGTGAGCAGTACTTC.

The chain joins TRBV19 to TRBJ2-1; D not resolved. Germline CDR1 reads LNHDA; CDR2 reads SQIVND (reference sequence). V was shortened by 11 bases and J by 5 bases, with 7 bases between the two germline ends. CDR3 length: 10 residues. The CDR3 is CAAGNNEQFF. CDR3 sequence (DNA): TGTGCCGCAGGCAACAATGAGCAGTTCTTC.

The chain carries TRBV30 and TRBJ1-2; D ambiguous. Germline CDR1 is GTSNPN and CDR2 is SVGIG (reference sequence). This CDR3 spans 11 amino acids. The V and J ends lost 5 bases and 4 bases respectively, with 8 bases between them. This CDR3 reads CAWARGYGYTF. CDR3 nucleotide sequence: TGTGCCTGGGCCCGGGGCTATGGCTACACCTTC.

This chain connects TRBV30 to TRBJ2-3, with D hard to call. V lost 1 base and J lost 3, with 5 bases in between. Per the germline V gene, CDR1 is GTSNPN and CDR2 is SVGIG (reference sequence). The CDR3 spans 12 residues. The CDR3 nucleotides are TGTGCCTGGAGTGCAGGTACAGATACGCAGTATTTT. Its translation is CAWSAGTDTQYF.

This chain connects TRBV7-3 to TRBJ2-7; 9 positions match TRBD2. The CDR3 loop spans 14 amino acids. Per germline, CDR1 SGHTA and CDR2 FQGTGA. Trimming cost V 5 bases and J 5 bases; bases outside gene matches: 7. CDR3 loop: CASSPSSGNDEQYF. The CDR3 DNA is TGTGCCAGCAGCCCCTCTAGCGGGAACGACGAGCAGTACTTC. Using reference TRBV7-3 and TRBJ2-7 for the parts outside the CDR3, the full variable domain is GAGVSQTPSNKVTEKGKYVELRCDPISGHTALYWYRQSLGQGPEFLIYFQGTGAADDSGLPNDRFFAVRPEGSVSTLKIQRTERGDSAVYLCASSPSSGNDEQYFGPGTRLTVT.

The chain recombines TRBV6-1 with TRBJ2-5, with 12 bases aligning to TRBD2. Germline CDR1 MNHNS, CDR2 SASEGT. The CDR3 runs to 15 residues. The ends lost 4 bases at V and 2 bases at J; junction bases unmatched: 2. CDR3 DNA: TGTGCCAGCAGTGGGGGACTAGCGGGTCAAGAGACCCAGTACTTC. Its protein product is CASSGGLAGQETQYF.

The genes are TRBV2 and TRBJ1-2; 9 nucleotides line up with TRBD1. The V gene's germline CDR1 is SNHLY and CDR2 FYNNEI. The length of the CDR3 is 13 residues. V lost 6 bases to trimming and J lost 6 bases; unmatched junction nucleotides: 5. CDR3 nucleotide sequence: TGTGCCAGCAGGGAGGGACAGGGCCATGGCTACACCTTC. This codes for CASREGQGHGYTF.

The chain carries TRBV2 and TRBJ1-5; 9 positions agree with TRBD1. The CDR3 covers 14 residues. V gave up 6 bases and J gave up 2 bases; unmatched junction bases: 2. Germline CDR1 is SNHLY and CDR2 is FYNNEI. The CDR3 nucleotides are TGTGCCAGCAGGAGGACAGGGGGCAATCAGCCCCAGCATTTT. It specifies CASRRTGGNQPQHF.

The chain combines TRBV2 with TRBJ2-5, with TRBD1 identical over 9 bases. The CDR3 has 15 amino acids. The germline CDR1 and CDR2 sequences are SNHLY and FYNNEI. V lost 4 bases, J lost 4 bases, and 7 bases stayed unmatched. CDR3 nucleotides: TGTGCCAGCAGTGGCTATGACAGGGGGAGAGAGACCCAGTACTTC. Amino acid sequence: CASSGYDRGRETQYF.

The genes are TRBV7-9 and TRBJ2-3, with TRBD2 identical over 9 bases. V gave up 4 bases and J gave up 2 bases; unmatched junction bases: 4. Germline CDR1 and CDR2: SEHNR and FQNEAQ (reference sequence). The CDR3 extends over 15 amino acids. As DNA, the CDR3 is TGTGCCAGCAGCTCAAGACTAGCGGACACAGATACGCAGTATTTT. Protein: CASSSRLADTDTQYF.

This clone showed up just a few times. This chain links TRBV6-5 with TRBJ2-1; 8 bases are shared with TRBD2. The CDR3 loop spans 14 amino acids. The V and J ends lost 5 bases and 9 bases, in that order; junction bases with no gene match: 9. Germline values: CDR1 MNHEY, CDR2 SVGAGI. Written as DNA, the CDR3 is TGTGCCAGCAGTACCAGCGGGAGAGTAGGTGAGCAGTTCTTC. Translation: CASSTSGRVGEQFF.

The CDR3 region has the DNA TGTGCCAGTGGGAAACAGGGCGGGGGTCAGCCCCAGCATTTT. Its protein is CASGKQGGGQPQHF. The V gene is TRBV19, the J gene TRBJ1-5; tentative D call: TRBD1 (6 bases). Germline CDR1 and CDR2: LNHDA and SQIVND (reference sequence). This CDR3 region has 14 residues. V was trimmed by 8 bases and J by 6 bases, leaving 17 bases between them.

CDR3 DNA sequence: TGTGCCAGCAGCCCCGGACAGGGCGCGAACACCGGGGAGCTGTTTTTT. It yields the protein CASSPGQGANTGELFF. The genes are TRBV7-2 and TRBJ2-2; 8 bases agree with TRBD1. From germline, CDR1 is SGHTA and CDR2 FQGNSA. The CDR3 is made up of 16 amino acids. The J segment lost 0 bases and the V segment lost 5 bases, leaving 5 bases of the junction unmatched. Drawing the rest from reference TRBV7-2 and TRBJ2-2, the complete variable domain is GAGVSQSPSNKVTEKGKDVELRCDPISGHTALYWYRQSLGQGLEFLIYFQGNSAPDKSGLPSDRFSAERTGGSVSTLTIQRTQQEDSAVYLCASSPGQGANTGELFFGEGSRLTVL.

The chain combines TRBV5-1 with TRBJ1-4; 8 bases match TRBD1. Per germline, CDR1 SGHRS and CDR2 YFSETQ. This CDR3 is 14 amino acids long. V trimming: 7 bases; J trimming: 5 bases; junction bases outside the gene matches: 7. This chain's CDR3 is CASGQGPPNEKLFF. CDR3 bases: TGCGCCAGCGGACAGGGACCCCCCAATGAAAAACTGTTTTTT.